This record concerns one TCR beta chain sequence. The CDR3 runs to 17 residues. CDR1 and CDR2 (germline): WNHNN, SYGVQD (reference sequence). V was pared by 2 bases and J by 4 bases, with 9 bases of the junction left unmatched. Repertoires were generated with immunoSEQ multiplex PCR, while TCRdb's copy carries only in-frame clones and drops some. The sample contains about 15,000 clones, over 65% of which appear only once. The data stem from a study of technical replicates of blood from a handful of donors. The receptor comes from a human donor in good health. Some clones in this sample may be carry-over from other donors' samples. The chain uses TRBV10-1 and TRBJ2-3, with 10 bases aligning to TRBD2. Sequenced sample: PBMCs. CDR3: CASSEEESSGSPDTQYF. CDR3 in DNA: TGCGCCAGCAGTGAGGAAGAGTCTAGCGGGAGTCCAGATACGCAGTATTTT.